This is a list of T cell receptor beta chains from one sample in a study of T cell repertoires in cytomegalovirus infection. In TCRdb, the reads were re-called with MiXCR into one record per CDR3 protein. In the table there are about 52,000 distinct CDR3 sequences, roughly a fifth of which are singletons. Their antigen targets remain unknown. This material consisted of CD8+ T cells from cultured PBMCs, taken from culture after CMV antigen stimulation. These receptors were taken from a human donor in good health (CMV status not recorded). Some clones in this sample may be carry-over from other donors' samples. CDR3s include the opening cysteine and the closing phenylalanine or tryptophan. A D gene is named only where the DNA matches it firmly. Clone size is given for some rows only: seen once, a few or many times, or a class if the clone is expanded.

size	D	V	J	DNA	CDR3
-	-	TRBV27	TRBJ1-1	TGTGCCGTCCTGGTGGGGATGAACACTGAAGCTTTCTTT	CAVLVGMNTEAFF
few	TRBD1	TRBV27	TRBJ2-5	TGTGCCAGCAGCGGACAGGGGGCATGGGAGACCCAGTACTTC	CASSGQGAWETQYF
few	-	TRBV12-3/TRBV12-4	TRBJ1-2	TGTGCCAGCAAGTTGGCTCGGACGGGAGACTATGGCTACACCTTC	CASKLARTGDYGYTF
few	-	TRBV28	TRBJ1-5	TGTGCCAGCAGTTTATTAGAGAATCAGCCCCAGCATTTT	CASSLLENQPQHF
-	TRBD1	TRBV7-2	TRBJ2-7	TGTGCCAGCAGCTTAGCTGGGACAGGGGCTCCTCACGAGCAGTACTTC	CASSLAGTGAPHEQYF
-	-	TRBV6-1	TRBJ2-7	TGTGCCAGCAGCAATGGACCCTCGCCCGAGCAGTACTTC	CASSNGPSPEQYF
-	-	TRBV6-2/TRBV6-3	TRBJ2-1	TGTGCCAGCAGTTACAACGGGGCAGGCAATGAGCAGTTCTTC	CASSYNGAGNEQFF
-	TRBD1	TRBV2	TRBJ1-1	TGTGCCAGCAGGGATCCCCGGGACAGGGAGAACACTGAAGCTTTCTTT	CASRDPRDRENTEAFF
-	TRBD2	TRBV7-3	TRBJ2-5	TGTGCCAGCAGCTTATCCGGGGGGGCGGAGACCCAGTACTTC	CASSLSGGAETQYF
-	-	TRBV7-9	TRBJ1-5	TGTGCCAGCAGCTTAGAAGTGAATCAGCCCCAGCATTTT	CASSLEVNQPQHF
-	TRBD1	TRBV27	TRBJ1-2	TGTGCCAGCAGTCCCGGGACAGGACCTATCGGCTACACCTTC	CASSPGTGPIGYTF
-	-	TRBV7-2	TRBJ1-2	TGTGCCAGCAGCCCCACAGACGGGGGATGGAGTGGCTACACCTTC	CASSPTDGGWSGYTF
-	-	TRBV27	TRBJ2-1	TGTGCCAGCATCAAAGGGGGGGCGGCCTCCTACAATGAGCAGTTCTTC	CASIKGGAASYNEQFF
few	-	TRBV7-2	TRBJ1-5	TGTGCCAGCAGCTTAGTGTTGGGCGGGAATCAGCCCCAGCATTTT	CASSLVLGGNQPQHF
few	TRBD2	TRBV12-3/TRBV12-4	TRBJ2-4	TGTGCCAGCAGTTTTCGCGGGGGTAACCTTCTAGCCAAAAACATTCAGTACTTC	CASSFRGGNLLAKNIQYF
-	-	TRBV11-2	TRBJ2-4	TGTGCCAGCAGCCCTGGGGGAGGGGGGTTCAAAAACATTCAGTACTTC	CASSPGGGGFKNIQYF
few	TRBD2	TRBV4-2	TRBJ2-3	TGTGCCAGCAGCCCGCTACTAGCGGGGGTCCCAGATACGCAGTATTTT	CASSPLLAGVPDTQYF
-	-	TRBV4-1	TRBJ1-1	TGCGCCAGCAGCCAAGATAAGAGAAACACTGAAGCTTTCTTT	CASSQDKRNTEAFF
few	-	TRBV11-2	TRBJ2-5	TGTGCCAGCAGCTTAGACGGGGGGCACCAAGAGACCCAGTACTTC	CASSLDGGHQETQYF
few	-	TRBV13	TRBJ1-6	TGTGCCAGCAGCTTAAACCGACAGGACACGAATTCACCCCTCCACTTT	CASSLNRQDTNSPLHF
few	-	TRBV7-8	TRBJ2-1	TGTGCCAGCAGCCCCGGCGGAGGGGGAACCTACAATGAGCAGTTCTTC	CASSPGGGGTYNEQFF
few	-	TRBV7-6	TRBJ2-7	TGTGCCAGCAGCCTAGGGGCGTCCCCCTACGAGCAGTACTTC	CASSLGASPYEQYF
few	-	TRBV11-2	TRBJ1-6	TGTGCCAGCAGCTTAGAGCTGAGGGAGAATTCACCCCTCCACTTT	CASSLELRENSPLHF
-	TRBD1	TRBV9	TRBJ2-5	TGTGCCAGCAGCCTCGCGAATGGGACAGGGTGGCAAGAGACCCAGTACTTC	CASSLANGTGWQETQYF
-	-	TRBV6-1	TRBJ1-3	TGTGCCAGCAGTGGGATAGGATCTTGGGGCCCTGGAAACACCATATATTTT	CASSGIGSWGPGNTIYF
few	-	TRBV7-2	TRBJ1-1	TGTGCCAGCAGCTTAGGGGTTGGAGCTTTCTTT	CASSLGVGAFF
-	-	TRBV4-1	TRBJ1-1	TGTGCCAGCACCCAAGGGGGGACGAACACTGAAGCTTTCTTT	CASTQGGTNTEAFF
-	-	TRBV7-8	TRBJ1-1	TGTGCCAGCAGCTTAGATAAACCCGGCCCTCAAGCTTTCTTT	CASSLDKPGPQAFF
few	-	TRBV28	TRBJ1-4	TGTGCCAGCAGTTTAGAGGGCCAGGGATTAGGATCTAATGAAAAACTGTTTTTT	CASSLEGQGLGSNEKLFF
-	TRBD1	TRBV7-8	TRBJ1-2	TGTGCCATCACCATGGGGACAGGCTATATCCCCACCTTC	CAITMGTGYIPTF
few	TRBD1	TRBV7-6	TRBJ1-2	TGTGCCAGCAGCTTAGGGTTGGACAGGGGTAACTATGGCTACACCTTC	CASSLGLDRGNYGYTF
few	TRBD1	TRBV6-1	TRBJ2-7	TGTGCCAGCAGTGAAAGGAGAGGGGGCGACGAGCAGTACTTC	CASSERRGGDEQYF
few	-	TRBV5-4	TRBJ1-1	TGTGCCAGCAGCTTGGAGGGCTCGGGCACTGAAGCTTTCTTT	CASSLEGSGTEAFF
-	-	TRBV6-5	TRBJ2-1	TGTGCCAGCAGTCACGGGTGGTCTTCCTACAATGAGCAGTTCTTC	CASSHGWSSYNEQFF
few	-	TRBV4-1	TRBJ1-5	TGCGCCAGCAGCCAAGAATACGGTCTCAATCAGCCCCAGCATTTT	CASSQEYGLNQPQHF
few	-	TRBV15	TRBJ2-4	TGTGCCACCAGCAGAGTACCGTCAAACATTCAGTACTTC	CATSRVPSNIQYF
once	TRBD2	TRBV7-6	TRBJ2-5	TGTGCCAGCAGCCCCCGGCTAGCGGGGGGAGGTGTGACCCAGTACTTC	CASSPRLAGGGVTQYF
few	-	TRBV12-3/TRBV12-4	TRBJ1-2	TGCCCTCCGGGGGCAGGGGAAACTGACGGCTACACCTTC	CPPGAGETDGYTF
few	TRBD1	TRBV7-9	TRBJ2-7	TGTGCCAGCAGCTTAAGTACAGGGGAAACATACGAGCAGTACTTC	CASSLSTGETYEQYF
few	TRBD2	TRBV6-1	TRBJ2-7	TGTGCCAGCAGTGAAGCCACCGCGGGGGAAAGACAGCTGTACGAGCAGTACTTC	CASSEATAGERQLYEQYF
many	-	TRBV6-2/TRBV6-3	TRBJ2-2	TGTGCCAGCAGCCTAGGTACCGGGGAGCTGTTTTTT	CASSLGTGELFF
-	-	TRBV28	TRBJ1-1	TGTGCCAGCAGTTTCGGAGGGAACACTGAAGCTTTCTTT	CASSFGGNTEAFF
-	-	TRBV5-1	TRBJ1-5	TGCGCCAGCAGCCCGGGGGGGGGACCAGGGTCCCAGCATTTT	CASSPGGGPGSQHF
-	-	TRBV19	TRBJ2-3	TGTGCCAGTAGTATAGCAGGGATAAGCACAGATACGCAGTATTTT	CASSIAGISTDTQYF
-	TRBD1	TRBV13	TRBJ2-2	TGTGCCAGCAGCCAGGAGGGACAGGGGTTCGCCGGGGAGCTGTTTTTT	CASSQEGQGFAGELFF
few	-	TRBV10-3	TRBJ2-1	TGTGCCATCAGTGCAGAGTGGGATGAGCAGTTCTTC	CAISAEWDEQFF
many	-	TRBV7-2	TRBJ2-7	TGTGCCAGCAGTATCCTACCGGGGCCTTACGAGCAGTACTTC	CASSILPGPYEQYF
-	-	TRBV27	TRBJ2-3	TGTGCCAGCAGATACAGGGGAGGGGCAGATACGCAGTATTTT	CASRYRGGADTQYF
few	TRBD1	TRBV27	TRBJ2-1	TGTGCCAGCAGTCCTAGGACAGGGGGCAACAATGAGCAGTTCTTC	CASSPRTGGNNEQFF
few	-	TRBV10-3	TRBJ2-3	TGTGCCATCAGTGGTAGGCTTACCCCAGGCACAGATACGCAGTATTTT	CAISGRLTPGTDTQYF
-	TRBD1	TRBV29-1	TRBJ2-5	TGCAGCGTTGAAGATCAGGGAGACAGGGGGCCCCAAGAGACCCAGTACTTC	CSVEDQGDRGPQETQYF
-	-	TRBV7-8	TRBJ1-5	TGTGCCAGCAGCCCGCTTGAGTATAGCAATCAGCCCCAGCATTTT	CASSPLEYSNQPQHF
-	-	TRBV7-2	TRBJ1-5	TGTGCCAGCAGCCCCGGTGGGGATCAGCCCCAGCATTTT	CASSPGGDQPQHF
many	-	TRBV7-8	TRBJ2-3	TGTGCCAGCAGCTTGGCCCTAACAGGGTTTCCAGATACGCAGTATTTT	CASSLALTGFPDTQYF